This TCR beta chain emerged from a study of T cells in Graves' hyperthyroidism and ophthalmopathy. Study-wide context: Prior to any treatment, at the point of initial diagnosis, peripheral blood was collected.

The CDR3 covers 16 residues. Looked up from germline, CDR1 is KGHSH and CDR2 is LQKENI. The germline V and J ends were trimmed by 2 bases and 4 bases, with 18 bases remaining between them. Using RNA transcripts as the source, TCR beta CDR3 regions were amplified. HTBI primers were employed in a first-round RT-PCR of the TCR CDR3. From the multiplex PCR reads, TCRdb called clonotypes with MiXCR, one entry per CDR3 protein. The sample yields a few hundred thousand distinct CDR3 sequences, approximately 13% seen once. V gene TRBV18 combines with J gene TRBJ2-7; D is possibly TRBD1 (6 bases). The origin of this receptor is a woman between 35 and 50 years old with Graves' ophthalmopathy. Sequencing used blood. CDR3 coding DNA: TGTGCCAGCTCACCAAGAGGGGCAGGGGAGAAGTACGAGCAGTACTTC. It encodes CASSPRGAGEKYEQYF.